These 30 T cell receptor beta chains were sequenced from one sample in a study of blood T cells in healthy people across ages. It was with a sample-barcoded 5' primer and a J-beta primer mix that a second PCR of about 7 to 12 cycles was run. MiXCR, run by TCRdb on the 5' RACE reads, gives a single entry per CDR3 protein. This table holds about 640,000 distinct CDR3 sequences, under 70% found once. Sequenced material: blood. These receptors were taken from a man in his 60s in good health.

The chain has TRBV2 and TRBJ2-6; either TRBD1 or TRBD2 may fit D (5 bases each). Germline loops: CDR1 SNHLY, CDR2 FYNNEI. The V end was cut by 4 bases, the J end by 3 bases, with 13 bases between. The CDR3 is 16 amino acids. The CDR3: CASSVLGTIGANVLTF. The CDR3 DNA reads TGTGCCAGCAGTGTTCTCGGGACGATTGGGGCCAACGTCCTGACTTTC.

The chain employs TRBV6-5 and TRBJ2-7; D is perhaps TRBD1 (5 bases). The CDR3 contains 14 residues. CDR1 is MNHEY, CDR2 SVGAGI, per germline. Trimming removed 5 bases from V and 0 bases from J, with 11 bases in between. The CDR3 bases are TGTGCCAGCAGTGCCTCAGGGTTCTCCTACGAGCAGTACTTC. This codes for CASSASGFSYEQYF.

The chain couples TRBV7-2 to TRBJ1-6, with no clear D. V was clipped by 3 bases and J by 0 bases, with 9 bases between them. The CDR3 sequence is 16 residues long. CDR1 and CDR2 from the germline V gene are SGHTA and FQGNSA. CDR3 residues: CASSFHLSSYNSPLHF. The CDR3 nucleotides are TGTGCCAGCAGCTTTCACCTGAGCTCCTATAATTCACCCCTCCACTTT.

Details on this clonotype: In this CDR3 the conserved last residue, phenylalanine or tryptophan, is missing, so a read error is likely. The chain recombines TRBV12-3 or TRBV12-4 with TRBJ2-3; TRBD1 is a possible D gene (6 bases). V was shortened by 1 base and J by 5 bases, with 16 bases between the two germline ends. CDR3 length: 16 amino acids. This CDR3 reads CASSLGRRGGKDTQYS. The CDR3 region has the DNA TGTGCCAGCAGTTTAGGACGCAGGGGTGGAAAAGATACGCAGTATTCT.

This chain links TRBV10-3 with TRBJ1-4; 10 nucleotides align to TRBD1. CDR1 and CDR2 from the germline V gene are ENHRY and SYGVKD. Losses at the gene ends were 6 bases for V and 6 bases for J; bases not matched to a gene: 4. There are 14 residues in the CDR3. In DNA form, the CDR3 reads TGTGCCATCAGACCCGGGACAGGGGATGAAAAACTGTTTTTT. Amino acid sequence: CAIRPGTGDEKLFF.

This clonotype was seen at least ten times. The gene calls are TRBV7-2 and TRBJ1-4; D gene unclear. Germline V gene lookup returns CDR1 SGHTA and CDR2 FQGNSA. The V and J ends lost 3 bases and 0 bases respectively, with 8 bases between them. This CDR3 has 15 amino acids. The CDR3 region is CASSLGSATNEKLFF. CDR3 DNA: TGTGCCAGCAGCTTGGGTTCCGCAACTAATGAAAAACTGTTTTTT.

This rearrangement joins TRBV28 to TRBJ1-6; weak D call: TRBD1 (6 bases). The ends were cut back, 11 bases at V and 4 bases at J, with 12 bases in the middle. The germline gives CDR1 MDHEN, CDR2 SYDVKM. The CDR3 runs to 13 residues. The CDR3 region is CALGGGYNSPLHF. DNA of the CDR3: TGTGCCTTGGGAGGGGGATATAATTCACCCCTCCACTTT.

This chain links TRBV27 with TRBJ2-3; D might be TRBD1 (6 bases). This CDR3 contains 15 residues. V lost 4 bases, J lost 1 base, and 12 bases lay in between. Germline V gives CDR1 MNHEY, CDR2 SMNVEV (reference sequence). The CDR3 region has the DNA TGTGCCAGCAGTTCCCCTGCAGGGGGCACAGATACGCAGTATTTT. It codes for CASSSPAGGTDTQYF.

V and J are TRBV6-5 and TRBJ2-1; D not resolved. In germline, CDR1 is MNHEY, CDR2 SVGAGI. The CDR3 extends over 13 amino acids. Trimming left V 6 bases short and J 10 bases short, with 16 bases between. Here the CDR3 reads CASRRVIGGEQFF. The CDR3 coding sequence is TGTGCCAGCAGAAGGGTGATAGGTGGCGAGCAGTTCTTC.

Here the CDR3 DNA reads TGCAGCGTCGGGACAGGAGGTTCGGAGACCCAGTACTTC. Amino acids: CSVGTGGSETQYF. The V call is TRBV29-1, the J call TRBJ2-5; 8 bases agree with TRBD1. The CDR3 length is 13 residues. Germline V gene data show CDR1 as SQVTM and CDR2 as ANQGSEA. The V gene end was trimmed by 6 bases and the J gene end by 5 bases; junction bases not matched to a gene: 8.

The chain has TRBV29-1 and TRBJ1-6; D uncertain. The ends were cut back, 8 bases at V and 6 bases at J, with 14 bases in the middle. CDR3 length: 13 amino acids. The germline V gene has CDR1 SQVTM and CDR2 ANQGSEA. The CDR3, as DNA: TGCAGCACCCGAGCTGATCTTAATTCACCCCTCCACTTT. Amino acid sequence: CSTRADLNSPLHF. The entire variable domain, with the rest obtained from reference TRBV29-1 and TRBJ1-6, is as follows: SAVISQKPSRDICQRGTSLTIQCQVDSQVTMMFWYRQQPGQSLTLIATANQGSEATYESGFVIDKFPISRPNLTFSTLTVSNMSPEDSSIYLCSTRADLNSPLHFGNGTRLTVT.

The CDR3 sequence is CASSLRGGEAFF. CDR3 DNA sequence: TGTGCCAGCAGTCTGCGGGGAGGTGAAGCTTTCTTT. The chain recombines TRBV2 with TRBJ1-1; D unresolved. The CDR3 runs to 12 residues. Per germline, CDR1 SNHLY and CDR2 FYNNEI. The V end lost 5 bases, the J end lost 7 bases, and 11 bases lay between the germline ends.

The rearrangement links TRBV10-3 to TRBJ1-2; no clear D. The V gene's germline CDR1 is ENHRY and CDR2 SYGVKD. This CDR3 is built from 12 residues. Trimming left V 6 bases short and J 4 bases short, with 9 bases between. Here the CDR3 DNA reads TGTGCCATCAGGGAGGCCGGCTATGGCTACACCTTC. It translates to CAIREAGYGYTF.

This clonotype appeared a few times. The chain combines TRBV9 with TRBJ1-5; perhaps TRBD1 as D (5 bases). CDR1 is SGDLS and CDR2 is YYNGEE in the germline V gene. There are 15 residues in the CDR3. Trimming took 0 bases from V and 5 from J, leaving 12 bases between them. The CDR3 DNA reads TGTGCCAGCAGCGTAGGGGGGGAAATGGATCAGCCCCAGCATTTT. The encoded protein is CASSVGGEMDQPQHF.

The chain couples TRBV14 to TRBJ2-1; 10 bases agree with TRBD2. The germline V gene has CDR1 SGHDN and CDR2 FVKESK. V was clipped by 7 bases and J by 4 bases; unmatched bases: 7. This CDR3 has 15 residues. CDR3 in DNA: TGTGCCAGCACGCGTAGCGGGGGGTTTTACAATGAGCAGTTCTTC. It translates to CASTRSGGFYNEQFF.

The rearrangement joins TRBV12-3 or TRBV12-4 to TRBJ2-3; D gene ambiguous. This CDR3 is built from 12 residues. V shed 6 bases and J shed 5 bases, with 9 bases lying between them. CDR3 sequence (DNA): TGTGCCAGCAGATTACATGTAGATACGCAGTATTTT. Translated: CASRLHVDTQYF.

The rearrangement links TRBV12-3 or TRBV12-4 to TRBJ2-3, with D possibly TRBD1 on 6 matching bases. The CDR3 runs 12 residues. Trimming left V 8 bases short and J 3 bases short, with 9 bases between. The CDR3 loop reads CASGGQTDTQYF. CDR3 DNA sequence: TGTGCCAGCGGAGGACAGACAGATACGCAGTATTTT.

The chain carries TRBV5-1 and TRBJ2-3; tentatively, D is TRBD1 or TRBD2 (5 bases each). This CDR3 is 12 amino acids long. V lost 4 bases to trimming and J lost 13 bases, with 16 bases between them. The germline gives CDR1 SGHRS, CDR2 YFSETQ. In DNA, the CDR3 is TGCGCCAGCAGCCATGACGGGACCCTGAAGTATTTT. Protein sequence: CASSHDGTLKYF. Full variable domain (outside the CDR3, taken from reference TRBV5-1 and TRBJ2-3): KAGVTQTPRYLIKTRGQQVTLSCSPISGHRSVSWYQQTPGQGLQFLFEYFSETQRNKGNFPGRFSGRQFSNSRSEMNVSTLELGDSALYLCASSHDGTLKYFGPGTRLTVL.

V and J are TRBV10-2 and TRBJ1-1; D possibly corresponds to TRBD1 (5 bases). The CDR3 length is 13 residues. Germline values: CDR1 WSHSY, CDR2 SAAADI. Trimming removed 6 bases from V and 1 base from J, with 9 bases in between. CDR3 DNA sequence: TGCGCCAGCAGACCGACAGAGAACACTGAAGCTTTCTTT. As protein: CASRPTENTEAFF.

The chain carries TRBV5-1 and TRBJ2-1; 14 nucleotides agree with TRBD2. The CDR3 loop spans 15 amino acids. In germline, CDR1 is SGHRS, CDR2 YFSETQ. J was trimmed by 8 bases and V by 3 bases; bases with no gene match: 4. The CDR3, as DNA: TGCGCCAGCAGCTCGGGACTAGCGGGGGTTCATGAGCAGTTCTTC. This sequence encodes CASSSGLAGVHEQFF.

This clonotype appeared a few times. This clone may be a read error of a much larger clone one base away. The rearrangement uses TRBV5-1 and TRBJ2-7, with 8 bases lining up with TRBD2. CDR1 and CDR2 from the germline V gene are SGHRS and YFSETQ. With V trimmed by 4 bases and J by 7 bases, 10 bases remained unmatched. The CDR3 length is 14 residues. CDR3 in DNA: TGCGCCAGCAGCGTAAGCGGGGGACTAGAAGAGCAGTACTTC. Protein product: CASSVSGGLEEQYF.

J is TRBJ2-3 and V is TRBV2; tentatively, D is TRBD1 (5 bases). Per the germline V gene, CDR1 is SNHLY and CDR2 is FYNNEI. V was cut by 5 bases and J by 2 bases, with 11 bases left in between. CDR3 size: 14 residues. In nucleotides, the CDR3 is TGTGCCAGCAGTACAGGACGGAACACAGATACGCAGTATTTT. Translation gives CASSTGRNTDTQYF.

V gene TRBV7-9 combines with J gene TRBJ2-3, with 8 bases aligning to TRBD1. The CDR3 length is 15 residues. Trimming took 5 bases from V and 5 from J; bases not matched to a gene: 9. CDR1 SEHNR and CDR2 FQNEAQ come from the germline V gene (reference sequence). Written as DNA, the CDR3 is TGTGCCAGCAGCGCACTATACAGGGGGATAGATACGCAGTATTTT. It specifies CASSALYRGIDTQYF. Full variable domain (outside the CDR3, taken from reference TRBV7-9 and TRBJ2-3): DTGVSQNPRHKITKRGQNVTFRCDPISEHNRLYWYRQTLGQGPEFLTYFQNEAQLEKSRLLSDRFSAERPKGSFSTLEIQRTEQGDSAMYLCASSALYRGIDTQYFGPGTRLTVL.

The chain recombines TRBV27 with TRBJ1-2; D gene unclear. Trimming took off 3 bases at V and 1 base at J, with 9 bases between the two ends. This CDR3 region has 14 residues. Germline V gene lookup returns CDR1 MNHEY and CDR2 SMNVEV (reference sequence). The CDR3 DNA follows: TGTGCCAGCAGTTTTGCGGCCGGTAACTATGGCTACACCTTC. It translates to CASSFAAGNYGYTF.

CDR3 DNA sequence: TGTGCCAGCAAGGCGGGCAACCAAGAGACCCAGTACTTC. Protein product: CASKAGNQETQYF. V and J are TRBV28 and TRBJ2-4, with D possibly matching TRBD2 (5 bases). The J call may be mistaken, given a closer DNA end match to TRBJ2-5. The CDR3 runs 13 residues. Germline lookup yields CDR1 MDHEN and CDR2 SYDVKM.

This CDR3 reads CASSLNRLYSGADTTDTQYF. CDR3 coding DNA: TGTGCCAGCAGCTTGAACCGATTATACTCCGGCGCGGATACCACAGATACGCAGTATTTT. The V gene is TRBV5-7, the J gene TRBJ2-3; D call uncertain. TRBV5-7 qualifies as an ORF whose function is uncertain. CDR3 size: 20 residues. V was pared by 1 base and J by 2 bases, with 26 bases between.

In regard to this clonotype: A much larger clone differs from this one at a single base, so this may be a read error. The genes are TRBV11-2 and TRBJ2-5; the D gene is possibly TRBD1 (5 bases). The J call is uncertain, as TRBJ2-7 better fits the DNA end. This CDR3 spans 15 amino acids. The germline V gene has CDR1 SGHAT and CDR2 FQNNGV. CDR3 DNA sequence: TGTGCCAGCAGCCGAACCGGGTCAGGGCTCTACGAGCAGTACTTC. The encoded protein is CASSRTGSGLYEQYF.

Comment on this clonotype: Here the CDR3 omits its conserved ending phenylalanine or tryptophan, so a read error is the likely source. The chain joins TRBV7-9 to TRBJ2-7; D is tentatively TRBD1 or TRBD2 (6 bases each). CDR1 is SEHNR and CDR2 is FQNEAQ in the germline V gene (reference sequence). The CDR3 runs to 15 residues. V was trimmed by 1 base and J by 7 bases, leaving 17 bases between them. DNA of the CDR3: TGTGCCAGCAGCTTAGTCGGTAGCGGAGGGGGTGAGCAGTACTCC. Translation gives CASSLVGSGGGEQYS.

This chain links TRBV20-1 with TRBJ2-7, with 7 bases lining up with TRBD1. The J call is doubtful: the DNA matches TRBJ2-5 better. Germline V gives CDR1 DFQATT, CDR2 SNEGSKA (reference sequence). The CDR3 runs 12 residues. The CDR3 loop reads CSASKQGETQYF. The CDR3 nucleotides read TGCAGTGCTAGCAAACAGGGGGAGACCCAGTACTTC.

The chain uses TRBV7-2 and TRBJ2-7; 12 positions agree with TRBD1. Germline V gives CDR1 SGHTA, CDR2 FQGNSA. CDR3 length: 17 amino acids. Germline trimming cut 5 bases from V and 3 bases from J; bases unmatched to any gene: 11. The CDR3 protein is CASSIRDRGHVIYEQYF. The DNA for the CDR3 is TGTGCCAGCAGCATAAGGGACAGGGGGCACGTCATCTACGAGCAGTACTTC.